One sample yielded the 10 T cell receptor beta chains listed below, sequenced in a study of control samples from healthy donors and cancer patients. Data came from immunoSEQ multiplex PCR; TCRdb stores just in-frame clones and leaves some out. The table records over 150,000 clones, under 96% of them present only once. The sample consisted of blood. The receptors were gathered from a woman aged 25 to 39 in good health.

The chain is built from TRBV28 and TRBJ1-5, with D uncertain. The CDR3 sequence is 17 residues long. The V end lost 5 bases, the J end lost 0 bases, and 17 bases lay between the germline ends. Looked up from germline, CDR1 is MDHEN and CDR2 is SYDVKM. CDR3 bases: TGTGCCAGCAGTCCCCCGTCAGGCGGGAATAGCAATCAGCCCCAGCATTTT. The encoded protein is CASSPPSGGNSNQPQHF.

The V and J genes are TRBV5-4 and TRBJ2-3; TRBD1 matches at 10 bases. With V trimmed by 4 bases and J by 2 bases, 7 bases remained unmatched. CDR3 size: 16 residues. Germline loops: CDR1 SGHNT, CDR2 YYREEE (reference sequence). CDR3 loop: CASSHRTGGFTDTQYF. In nucleotides, the CDR3 is TGTGCCAGCAGCCATAGGACAGGGGGTTTCACAGATACGCAGTATTTT.

This chain links TRBV23-1 with TRBJ1-3, with unresolved D. TRBV23-1 is an open reading frame, and its role is uncertain. V was trimmed by 7 bases and J by 2 bases, leaving 12 bases between them. The CDR3 loop spans 14 amino acids. The DNA for the CDR3 is TGCGCCAGCAAATCCGGCCCCCCTGGAAACACCATATATTTT. Translating it yields CASKSGPPGNTIYF.

The chain combines TRBV15 with TRBJ2-3; D is unclear. V lost 8 bases to trimming and J lost 4 bases, with 10 bases between them. CDR1 is LNHNV and CDR2 is YYDKDF in the germline V gene (reference sequence). This CDR3 has 12 residues. For the CDR3, the DNA is TGTGCCACCGGTCCGAAGGCAGATACGCAGTATTTT. Translating it yields CATGPKADTQYF.

The V and J genes are TRBV5-1 and TRBJ2-2; maybe TRBD1 (6 bases). The germline V gene has CDR1 SGHRS and CDR2 YFSETQ. The CDR3 totals 15 residues. V was trimmed by 1 base and J by 3 bases, leaving 10 bases between them. CDR3 coding DNA: TGCGCCAGCAGCTTGAGTACAGGGCACACCGGGGAGCTGTTTTTT. This sequence encodes CASSLSTGHTGELFF.

This clone occurred once. The J gene is TRBJ1-5, the V gene TRBV6-2 or TRBV6-3; D gene unclear. The germline V gene has CDR1 MNHEY and CDR2 SVGEGT. The CDR3 is 14 amino acids. V gave up 3 bases and J gave up 2 bases, with 8 bases separating them. The CDR3 reads CASSYTAGNQPQHF. The CDR3 DNA reads as TGTGCCAGCAGTTATACGGCAGGCAATCAGCCCCAGCATTTT.

The rearrangement joins TRBV5-6 to TRBJ1-5; D call uncertain. The V gene's germline CDR1 is SGHDT and CDR2 YYEEEE. V lost 3 bases, J lost 2 bases, and 6 bases lay in between. This CDR3 contains 13 residues. The CDR3 DNA follows: TGTGCCAGCAGCTACGTTGGCAATCAGCCCCAGCATTTT. Its translation: CASSYVGNQPQHF.

This chain joins TRBV7-9 and TRBJ1-4; 10 bases align to TRBD1. With 8 bases clipped from V and 7 bases from J, the junction kept 7 bases outside the gene matches. The length of the CDR3 is 14 residues. Per germline, CDR1 SEHNR and CDR2 FQNEAQ (reference sequence). The CDR3 DNA is TGTGCCAGCGGGGGACAGGGGAGGATTGAAAAACTGTTTTTT. It yields the protein CASGGQGRIEKLFF.

The chain uses TRBV7-9 and TRBJ2-5; possible D gene TRBD1, 6 bases. Trimming shortened V by 3 bases and J by 5 bases, and 10 bases separated the two germline ends. CDR1 is SEHNR and CDR2 is FQNEAQ in the germline V gene (reference sequence). The CDR3 covers 13 residues. The CDR3 nucleotides are TGTGCCAGCAGCTTGAGGGGGTCGGAGACCCAGTACTTC. This codes for CASSLRGSETQYF.

The chain combines TRBV25-1 with TRBJ2-5; D is possibly TRBD1 or TRBD2 (6 bases each). The V end was cut by 10 bases, the J end by 2 bases, with 14 bases between. CDR3 size: 13 residues. Germline CDR1 is MGHDK and CDR2 is SYGVNS. The CDR3 nucleotides are TGTGCCACCAGGAGGGGGGCTCAAGAGACCCAGTACTTC. Its protein product is CATRRGAQETQYF.